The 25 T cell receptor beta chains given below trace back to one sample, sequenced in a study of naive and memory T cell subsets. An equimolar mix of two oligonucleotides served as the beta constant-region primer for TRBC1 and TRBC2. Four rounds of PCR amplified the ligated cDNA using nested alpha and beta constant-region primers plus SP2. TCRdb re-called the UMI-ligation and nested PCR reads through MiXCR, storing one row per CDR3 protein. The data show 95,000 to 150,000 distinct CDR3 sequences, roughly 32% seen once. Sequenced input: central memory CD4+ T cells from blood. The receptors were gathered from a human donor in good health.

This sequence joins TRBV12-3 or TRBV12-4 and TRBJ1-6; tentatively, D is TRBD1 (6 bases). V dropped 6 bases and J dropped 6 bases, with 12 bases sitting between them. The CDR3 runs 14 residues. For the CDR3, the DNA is TGTGCCAGCAGGGACAGTTTGCGTAATTCACCCCTCCACTTT. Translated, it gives CASRDSLRNSPLHF.

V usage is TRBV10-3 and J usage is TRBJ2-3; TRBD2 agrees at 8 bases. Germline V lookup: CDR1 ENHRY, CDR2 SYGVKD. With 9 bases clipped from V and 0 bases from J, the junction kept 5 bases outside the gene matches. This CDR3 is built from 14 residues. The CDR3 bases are TGTGCCATGAAGAGCGGGGGTAGCACAGATACGCAGTATTTT. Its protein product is CAMKSGGSTDTQYF.

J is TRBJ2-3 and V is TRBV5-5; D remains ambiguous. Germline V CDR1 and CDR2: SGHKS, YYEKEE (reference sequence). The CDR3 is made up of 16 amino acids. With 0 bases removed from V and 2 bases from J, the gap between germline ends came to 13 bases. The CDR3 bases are TGTGCCAGCAGCTTGGAATCTCTATTCGACACAGATACGCAGTATTTT. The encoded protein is CASSLESLFDTDTQYF.

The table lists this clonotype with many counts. CDR3 sequence reads: CASSEVTVSNEQFF. In DNA form, the CDR3 reads TGTGCCAGCAGTGAAGTGACAGTAAGCAATGAGCAGTTCTTC. This chain connects TRBV6-1 to TRBJ2-1; D is perhaps TRBD1 (5 bases). The CDR3 runs 14 residues. V was clipped by 1 base and J by 6 bases, with 10 bases between them. Germline CDR1 MNHNS, CDR2 SASEGT.

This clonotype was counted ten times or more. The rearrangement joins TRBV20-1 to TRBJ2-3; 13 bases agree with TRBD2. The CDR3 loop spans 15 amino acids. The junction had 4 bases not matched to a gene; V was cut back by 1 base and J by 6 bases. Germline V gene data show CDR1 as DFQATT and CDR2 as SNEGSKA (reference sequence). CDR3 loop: CSARVGTSGIDTQYF. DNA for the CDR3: TGCAGTGCTAGAGTTGGGACTAGCGGGATTGATACGCAGTATTTT.

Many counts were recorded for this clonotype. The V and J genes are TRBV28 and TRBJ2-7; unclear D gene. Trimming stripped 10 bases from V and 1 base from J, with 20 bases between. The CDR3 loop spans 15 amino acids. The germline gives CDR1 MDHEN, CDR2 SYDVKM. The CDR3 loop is CATTNGQAVSYEQYF. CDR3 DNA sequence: TGTGCCACAACGAATGGCCAGGCTGTATCCTACGAGCAGTACTTC.

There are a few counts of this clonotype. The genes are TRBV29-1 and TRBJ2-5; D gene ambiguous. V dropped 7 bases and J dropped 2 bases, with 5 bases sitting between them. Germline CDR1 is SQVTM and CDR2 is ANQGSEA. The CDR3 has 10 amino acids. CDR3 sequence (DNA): TGCAGCGAGTGTCAAGAGACCCAGTACTTC. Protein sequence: CSECQETQYF. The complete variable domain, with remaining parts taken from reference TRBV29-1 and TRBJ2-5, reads SAVISQKPSRDICQRGTSLTIQCQVDSQVTMMFWYRQQPGQSLTLIATANQGSEATYESGFVIDKFPISRPNLTFSTLTVSNMSPEDSSIYLCSECQETQYFGPGTRLLVL.

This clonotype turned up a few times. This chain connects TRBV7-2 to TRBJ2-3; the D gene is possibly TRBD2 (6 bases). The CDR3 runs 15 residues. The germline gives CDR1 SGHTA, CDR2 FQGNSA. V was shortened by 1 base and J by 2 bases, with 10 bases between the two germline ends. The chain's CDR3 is CASSLDGRDTDTQYF. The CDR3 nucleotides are TGTGCCAGCAGCTTAGATGGGCGGGACACAGATACGCAGTATTTT.

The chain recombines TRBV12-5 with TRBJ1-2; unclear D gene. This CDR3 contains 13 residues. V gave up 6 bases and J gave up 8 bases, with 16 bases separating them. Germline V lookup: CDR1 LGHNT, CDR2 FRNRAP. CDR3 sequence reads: CASGFPDGRGYTF. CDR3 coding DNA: TGTGCTAGTGGCTTCCCGGACGGCAGGGGCTACACCTTC.

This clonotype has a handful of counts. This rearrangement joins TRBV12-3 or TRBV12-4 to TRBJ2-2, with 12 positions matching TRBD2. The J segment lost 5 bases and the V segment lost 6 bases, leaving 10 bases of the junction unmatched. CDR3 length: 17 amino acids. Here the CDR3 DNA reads TGTGCCAGCAGCTTACGACTAGCGGGAGTCAGGACCGGGGAGCTGTTTTTT. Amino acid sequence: CASSLRLAGVRTGELFF.

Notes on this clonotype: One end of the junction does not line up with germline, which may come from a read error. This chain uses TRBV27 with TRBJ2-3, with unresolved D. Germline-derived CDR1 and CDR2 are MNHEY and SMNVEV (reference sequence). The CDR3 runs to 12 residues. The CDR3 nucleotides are TGTGCCGGCAGTACCCTCACAGATACGCAGTATTTT. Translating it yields CAGSTLTDTQYF.

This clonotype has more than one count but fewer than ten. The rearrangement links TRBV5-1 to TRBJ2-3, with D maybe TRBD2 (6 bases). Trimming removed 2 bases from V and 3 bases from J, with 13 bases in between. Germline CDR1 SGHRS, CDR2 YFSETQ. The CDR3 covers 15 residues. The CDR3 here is CASSLRGMGTDTQYF. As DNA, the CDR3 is TGCGCCAGCAGCTTACGGGGGATGGGAACAGATACGCAGTATTTT.

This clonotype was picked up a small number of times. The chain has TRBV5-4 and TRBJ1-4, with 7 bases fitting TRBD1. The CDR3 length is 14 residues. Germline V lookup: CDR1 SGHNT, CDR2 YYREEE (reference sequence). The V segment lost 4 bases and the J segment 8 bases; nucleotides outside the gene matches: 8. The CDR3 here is CASSQDRVSEKLFF. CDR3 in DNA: TGTGCCAGCAGCCAAGACAGGGTCTCAGAAAAACTGTTTTTT.

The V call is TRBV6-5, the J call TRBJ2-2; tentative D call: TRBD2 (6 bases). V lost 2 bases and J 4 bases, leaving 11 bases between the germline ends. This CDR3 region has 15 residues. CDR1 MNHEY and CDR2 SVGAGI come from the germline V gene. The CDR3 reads CASSYGLARTGELFF. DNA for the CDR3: TGTGCCAGCAGTTACGGCCTAGCGCGCACCGGGGAGCTGTTTTTT.

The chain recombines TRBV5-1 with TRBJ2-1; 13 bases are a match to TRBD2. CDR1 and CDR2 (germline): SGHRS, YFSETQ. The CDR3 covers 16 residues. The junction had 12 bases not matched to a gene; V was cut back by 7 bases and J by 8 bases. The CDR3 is CASRTVRTSGRYEQFF. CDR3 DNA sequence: TGCGCCAGCCGGACCGTACGGACTAGCGGGAGATATGAGCAGTTCTTC.

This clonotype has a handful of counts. CDR3 region: CASRPGHTSYEQYF. CDR3 DNA sequence: TGTGCCAGCAGACCGGGACATACCTCCTACGAGCAGTACTTC. The chain is built from TRBV6-5 and TRBJ2-7, with D perhaps TRBD1 (6 bases). This CDR3 is 14 amino acids long. Per germline, CDR1 MNHEY and CDR2 SVGAGI. Trimming removed 6 bases at V and 0 bases at J, with 12 bases between.

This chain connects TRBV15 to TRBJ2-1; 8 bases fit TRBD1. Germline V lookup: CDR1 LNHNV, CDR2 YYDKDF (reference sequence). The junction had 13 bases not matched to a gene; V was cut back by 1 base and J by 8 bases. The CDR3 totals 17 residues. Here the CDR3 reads CATSRVFAGGGFDEQFF. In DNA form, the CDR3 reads TGTGCCACCAGCAGAGTCTTCGCAGGGGGCGGGTTCGATGAGCAGTTCTTC.

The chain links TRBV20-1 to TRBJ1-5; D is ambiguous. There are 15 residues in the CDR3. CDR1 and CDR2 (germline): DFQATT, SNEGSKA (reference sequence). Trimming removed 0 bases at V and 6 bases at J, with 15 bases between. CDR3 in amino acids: CSARDKVLSGQPQHF. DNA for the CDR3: TGCAGTGCTAGAGATAAGGTTCTTAGCGGTCAGCCCCAGCATTTT.

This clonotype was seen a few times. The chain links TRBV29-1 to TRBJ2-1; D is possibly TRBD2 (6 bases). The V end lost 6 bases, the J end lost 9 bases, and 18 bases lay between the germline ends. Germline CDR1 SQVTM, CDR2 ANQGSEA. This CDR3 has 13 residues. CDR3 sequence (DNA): TGCAGCGTGTGCAGGAGGGCCGACGGTGAGCAGTTCTTC. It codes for CSVCRRADGEQFF.

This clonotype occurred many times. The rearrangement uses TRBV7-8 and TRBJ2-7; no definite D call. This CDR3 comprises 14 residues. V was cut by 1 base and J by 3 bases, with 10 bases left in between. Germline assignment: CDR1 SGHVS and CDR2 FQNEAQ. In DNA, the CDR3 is TGTGCCAGCAGCTTAGAACAGACGGGCTACGAGCAGTACTTC. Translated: CASSLEQTGYEQYF.

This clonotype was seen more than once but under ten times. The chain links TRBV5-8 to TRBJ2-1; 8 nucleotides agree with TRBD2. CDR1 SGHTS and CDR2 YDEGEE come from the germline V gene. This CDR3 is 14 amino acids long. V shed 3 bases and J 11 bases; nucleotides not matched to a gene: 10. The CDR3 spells CASSSLAASSKQFF. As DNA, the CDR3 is TGTGCCAGCAGCTCACTAGCGGCGTCGTCTAAGCAGTTCTTC.

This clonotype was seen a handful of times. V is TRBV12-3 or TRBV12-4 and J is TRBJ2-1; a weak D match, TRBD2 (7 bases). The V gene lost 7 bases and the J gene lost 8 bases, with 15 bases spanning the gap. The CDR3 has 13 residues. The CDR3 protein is CASTQGGVDEQFF. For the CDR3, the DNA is TGTGCCAGCACCCAAGGGGGGGTCGATGAGCAGTTCTTC.

CDR3 sequence (DNA): TGCGCCAGCAGCCGACAGGCTTGGGGGACCCAGTACTTC. This sequence encodes CASSRQAWGTQYF. The chain links TRBV4-1 to TRBJ2-5, with D possibly being TRBD1 (6 bases). Trimming removed 4 bases from V and 7 bases from J, with 13 bases in between. The CDR3 loop spans 13 amino acids. Germline V lookup: CDR1 MGHRA, CDR2 YSYEKL.

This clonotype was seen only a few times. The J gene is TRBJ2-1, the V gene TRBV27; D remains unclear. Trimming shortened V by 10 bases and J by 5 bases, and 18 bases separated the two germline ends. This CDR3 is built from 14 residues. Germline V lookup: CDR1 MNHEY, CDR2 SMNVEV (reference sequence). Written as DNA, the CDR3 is TGTGCCACCCAGATGAGTAGGGCCAACAATGAGCAGTTCTTC. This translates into CATQMSRANNEQFF.

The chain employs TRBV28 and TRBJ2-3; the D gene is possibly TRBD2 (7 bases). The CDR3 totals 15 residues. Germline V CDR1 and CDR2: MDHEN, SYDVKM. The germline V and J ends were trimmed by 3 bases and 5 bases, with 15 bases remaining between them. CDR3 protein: CASSLGGAGIDTQYF. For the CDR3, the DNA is TGTGCCAGCAGTTTGGGGGGGGCTGGCATAGATACGCAGTATTTT.